This T cell receptor beta chain was found in a study of blood T cell repertoires in COVID-19 (TCRdb year 2020). The study in broad terms: Collaborator samples came from the United States, Italy and Spain and covered acute and convalescent phases of COVID-19. The material from the prospective study consisted of cDNA or gDNA derived from T cells, B-cell-depleted T cells, or PBMCs. Nearly every sample came with metadata listing a de-identified subject ID, COVID-19 status, age in years and sex. The repertoires were released in a freely available public database intended as a resource for research on the immune response to SARS-CoV-2. Where available, HLA class I and class II types were obtained from metadata supplied by the sample provider rather than from assay-based typing. Samples were obtained from the ongoing ImmuneRACE study (first 160 participants) and from 950 to 1,500 subjects provided by 6 global collaborators. Subjects who had been exposed to COVID-19, were actively infected with it, or had recovered from it provided the deeply sampled blood TCRbeta repertoires that made up the dataset. The investigation overall reported the following: The amount of clinical and demographic metadata varied by source and participant and was provided uncurated.

Concerning this clone itself: Its antigen is currently not known. Base-call qualities are not available, and no considerably larger clone is one nucleotide away. This sample also contains other DNA sequences that code for the same CDR3.

Sequences MDHEN (CDR1) and SYDVKM (CDR2) are obtained from the germline V gene. At the junction V is shortened by 2 bases and J by 1 base, with 8 bases in between. From the cysteine through the phenylalanine, the CDR3 covers 14 amino acids. The retained sequence is limited to the CDR3, 42 bases, with the frame set at the first base. Whole blood was collected in K2EDTA tubes by collaborating institutions according to the institutions' own protocols. For TCRbeta analysis, collaborators shipped samples in one of three forms: frozen whole blood, isolated PBMCs, or DNA extracted from either of those sample types. TCRbeta CDR3 regions were amplified from genomic DNA by means of the immunoSEQ Assay, a bias-controlled multiplex PCR. Processing in the source paper ran as follows. Nucleated cell counts per sample were estimated from amplification of reference gene primers within the assay. Sequence reads were collapsed and filtered to measure the absolute abundance of every unique TCRbeta CDR3 rearrangement. Productive Simpson clonality was computed per sample as the square root of Simpson's diversity index over productive rearrangements. Drawn from immuneACCESS, this table holds only the in-frame rearrangements with V and J called that TCRdb kept. Clones are partly lost; checked studies trace under half to an unresolved V gene and leave the rest unexplained. D and trimming were read from the DNA, whereas the V and J calls and clone size are those reported in that table. For this sample the table gives roughly 200,000 clones, of which about 80% were detected only once. The ten largest clonotypes hold roughly 8.8% of the sample.

Sequencing was done on a sample of peripheral blood. The sequence is built from TRBV28 and TRBJ1-1; no D gene call is confident. The TCR was taken from a woman aged 50 to 65 with active or convalescent COVID-19. The DNA reads as follows: TGTGCCAGCAGTTTAGTGGCAGAGAACACTGAAGCTTTCTTT. This sequence encodes CASSLVAENTEAFF.